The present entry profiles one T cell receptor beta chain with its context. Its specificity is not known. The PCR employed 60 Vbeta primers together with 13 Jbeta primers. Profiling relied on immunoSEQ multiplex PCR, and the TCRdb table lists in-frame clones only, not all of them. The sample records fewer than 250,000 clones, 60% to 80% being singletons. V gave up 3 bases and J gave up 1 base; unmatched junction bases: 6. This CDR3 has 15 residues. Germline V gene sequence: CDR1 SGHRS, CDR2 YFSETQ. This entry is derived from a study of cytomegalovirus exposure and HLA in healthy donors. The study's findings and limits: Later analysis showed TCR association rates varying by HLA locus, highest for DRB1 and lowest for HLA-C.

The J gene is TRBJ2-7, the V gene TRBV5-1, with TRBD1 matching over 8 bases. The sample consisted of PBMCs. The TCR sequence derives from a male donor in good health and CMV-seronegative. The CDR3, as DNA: TGCGCCAGCAGCTCGACAGGGGACCCGTCCTACGAGCAGTACTTC. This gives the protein CASSSTGDPSYEQYF.